This T cell receptor beta chain derives from a study of blood T cell repertoires in COVID-19. Profiling relied on immunoSEQ multiplex PCR, and the TCRdb table lists in-frame clones only, not all of them. The sample contains some 100,000 clones, roughly 89% of which appear only once. V was shortened by 2 bases and J by 6 bases, with 14 bases between the two germline ends. CDR3 length: 16 amino acids. Germline V gene sequence: CDR1 LGHNA, CDR2 YSLEER. This receptor was taken from a man aged 70-80 years with acute or convalescent COVID-19. Sequencing was carried out using peripheral blood. The chain combines TRBV4-3 with TRBJ1-6; D perhaps matches TRBD1 (5 bases). In nucleotides, the CDR3 is TGCGCCAGCAGCCAAACCCTCATAGGGGTTAATTCACCCCTCCACTTT. Protein product: CASSQTLIGVNSPLHF.